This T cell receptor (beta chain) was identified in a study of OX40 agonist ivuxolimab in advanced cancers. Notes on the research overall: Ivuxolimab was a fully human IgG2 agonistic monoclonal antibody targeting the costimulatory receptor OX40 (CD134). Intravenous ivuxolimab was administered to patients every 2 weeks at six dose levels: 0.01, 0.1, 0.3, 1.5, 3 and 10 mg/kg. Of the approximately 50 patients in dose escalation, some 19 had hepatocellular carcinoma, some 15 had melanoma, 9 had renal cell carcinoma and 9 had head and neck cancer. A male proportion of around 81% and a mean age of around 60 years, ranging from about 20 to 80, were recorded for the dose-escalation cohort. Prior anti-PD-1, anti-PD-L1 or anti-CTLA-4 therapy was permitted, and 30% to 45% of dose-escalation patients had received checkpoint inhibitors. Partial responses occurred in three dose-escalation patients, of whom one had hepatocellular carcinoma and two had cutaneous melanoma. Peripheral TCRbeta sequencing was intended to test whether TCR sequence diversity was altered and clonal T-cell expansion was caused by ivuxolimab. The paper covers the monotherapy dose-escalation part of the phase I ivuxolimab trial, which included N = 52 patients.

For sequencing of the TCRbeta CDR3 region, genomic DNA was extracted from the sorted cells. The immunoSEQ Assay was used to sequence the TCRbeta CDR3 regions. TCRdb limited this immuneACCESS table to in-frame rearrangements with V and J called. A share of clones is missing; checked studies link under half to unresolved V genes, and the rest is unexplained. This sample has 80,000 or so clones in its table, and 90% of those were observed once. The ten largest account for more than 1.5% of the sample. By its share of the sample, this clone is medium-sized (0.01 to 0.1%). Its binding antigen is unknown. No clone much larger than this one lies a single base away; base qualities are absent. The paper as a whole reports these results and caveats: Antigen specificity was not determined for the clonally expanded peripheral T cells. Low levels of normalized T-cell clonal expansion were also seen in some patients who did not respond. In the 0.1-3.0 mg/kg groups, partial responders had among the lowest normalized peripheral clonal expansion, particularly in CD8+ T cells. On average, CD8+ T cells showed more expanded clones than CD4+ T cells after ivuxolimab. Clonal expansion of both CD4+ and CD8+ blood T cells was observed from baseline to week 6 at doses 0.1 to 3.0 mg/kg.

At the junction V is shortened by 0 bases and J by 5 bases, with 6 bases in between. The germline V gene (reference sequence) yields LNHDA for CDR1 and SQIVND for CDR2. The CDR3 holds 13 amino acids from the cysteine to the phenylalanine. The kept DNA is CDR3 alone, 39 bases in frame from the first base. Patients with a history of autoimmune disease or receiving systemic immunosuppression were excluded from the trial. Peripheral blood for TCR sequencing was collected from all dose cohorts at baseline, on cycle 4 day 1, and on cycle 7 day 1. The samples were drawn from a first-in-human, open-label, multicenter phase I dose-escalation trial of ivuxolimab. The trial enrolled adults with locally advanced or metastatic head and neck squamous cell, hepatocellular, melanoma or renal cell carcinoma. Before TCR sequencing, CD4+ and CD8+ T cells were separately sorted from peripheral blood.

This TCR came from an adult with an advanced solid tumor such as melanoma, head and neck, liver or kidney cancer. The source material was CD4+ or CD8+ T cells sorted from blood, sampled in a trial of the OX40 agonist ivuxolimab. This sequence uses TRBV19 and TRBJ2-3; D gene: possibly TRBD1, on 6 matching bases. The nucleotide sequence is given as TGTGCCAGTAGTATAGACAGGGGAGATACGCAGTATTTT. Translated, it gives CASSIDRGDTQYF.